The 3 T cell receptor beta chains given below trace back to one sample, sequenced in a study of blood T cells in healthy people across ages (dated by TCRdb to between 2014 and 2017). To prepare the library, 5' RACE was applied. The sequencing machine was an Illumina HiSeq 2500. The second PCR ran for about 7 to 11 cycles and used a J-beta primer mix along with a sample-barcoded 5' primer. The public reads were reprocessed in TCRdb via fastp at Q25 and MiXCR, keeping in-frame beta chains. Rows are combined by CDR3 protein, so each entry shows the most common genes and DNA. Here the sample has fewer than 1,000,000 distinct CDR3 sequences; under 55% occur a single time. The top ten constitute around 21% of the sample. Sequencing was carried out using blood. The receptors come from a man in his sixties in good health.

V is TRBV4-1 and J is TRBJ2-5; D possibly corresponds to TRBD2 (6 bases). V gave up 4 bases and J gave up 5 bases, with 11 bases separating them. Germline V gene sequence: CDR1 MGHRA, CDR2 YSYEKL. This CDR3 contains 13 residues. The CDR3 DNA reads TGCGCCAGCAGCCGACAGAGCGGGGAGACCCAGTACTTC. This encodes CASSRQSGETQYF.

J is TRBJ2-3 and V is TRBV7-9; TRBD2 aligns across 11 bases. The CDR3 is 15 residues long. Germline V gene lookup returns CDR1 SEHNR and CDR2 FQNEAQ (reference sequence). Trimming cost V 5 bases and J 5 bases; bases outside gene matches: 6. The CDR3 is CASSALAGEGDTQYF. Here the CDR3 DNA reads TGTGCCAGCAGCGCACTAGCGGGGGAGGGAGATACGCAGTATTTT.

The chain combines TRBV12-3 or TRBV12-4 with TRBJ2-1, with D perhaps TRBD1 or TRBD2 (5 bases each). The CDR3 runs 12 residues. V lost 4 bases and J 10 bases, leaving 11 bases between the germline ends. In DNA form, the CDR3 reads TGTGCCAGCAGTTATGGGACCGGAGAGCAGTTCTTC. Amino acid sequence: CASSYGTGEQFF.